This T cell receptor (beta chain) is drawn from a study of identical twins. Study conclusions and caveats: It was out-of-frame TCR alpha sharing in monozygotic twins that models underestimated. Researchers reported weaker excess twin sharing in beta out-of-frame sequences.

This clonotype has a handful of counts. Its antigen is as yet unknown. Each cDNA held unique molecular identifiers, and template switching gave it a universal primer site. MiXCR was run by TCRdb on the 5' RACE reads, yielding one entry per CDR3 protein. The sample has under 350,000 distinct CDR3 sequences; nearly 9.5% are singletons. This sample was also put to use in a study of yellow fever vaccine responses in identical twins. This second study notes: Reportedly, the T cell response mounted by twins to vaccine seemed partly convergent, partly personalized.

This TCR came from a woman between 18 and 30 years old in good health. Sequencing was carried out using CD8+ T cells sorted from blood.

CDR3 DNA: TGTGCCAGCAGCTTAGAAAGGGGGCTTTCCTACGAGCAGTACTTC. Translating gives CASSLERGLSYEQYF. The chain uses TRBV7-3 and TRBJ2-7, with TRBD1 matching over 7 bases. Germline CDR1 reads SGHTA; CDR2 reads FQGTGA. V was clipped by 2 bases and J by 1 base; unmatched bases: 5. There are 15 residues in the CDR3. The whole variable domain, remainder taken from reference TRBV7-3 and TRBJ2-7, is GAGVSQTPSNKVTEKGKYVELRCDPISGHTALYWYRQSLGQGPEFLIYFQGTGAADDSGLPNDRFFAVRPEGSVSTLKIQRTERGDSAVYLCASSLERGLSYEQYFGPGTRLTVT.